This T cell receptor (beta chain) was identified during a study of molecular identifiers for immune sequencing clone quantification. Study outcomes and limitations: Clonotypes surpassing 20 RNA copies contained over 99% of effector molecules, versus under 1% in naive cells.

TCRdb reprocessed the PCR reads via MiXCR and lists one record per CDR3 protein. The sample has fewer than 350,000 distinct CDR3 sequences; about a fifth are singletons. V was trimmed by 1 base and J by 3 bases, leaving 10 bases between them. The CDR3 has 15 residues. Germline loops: CDR1 MGHRA, CDR2 YSYEKL. This clonotype was counted ten times or more. Antigen: not known. The source of this sequence is a human donor in good health. Some libraries in this study had Jurkat cell RNA spiked in. The rearrangement uses TRBV4-1 and TRBJ1-5; D might be TRBD1 (5 bases). Sequenced material: naive CD8+ T cells from blood, with Jurkat cell RNA spiked in. Subset given: FACS-sorted CD8+CD4-CCR7+CD45RA+ naive T cells. The CDR3 protein is CASSQVRGSNQPQHF. DNA of the CDR3: TGCGCCAGCAGCCAAGTCCGGGGGTCCAATCAGCCCCAGCATTTT.